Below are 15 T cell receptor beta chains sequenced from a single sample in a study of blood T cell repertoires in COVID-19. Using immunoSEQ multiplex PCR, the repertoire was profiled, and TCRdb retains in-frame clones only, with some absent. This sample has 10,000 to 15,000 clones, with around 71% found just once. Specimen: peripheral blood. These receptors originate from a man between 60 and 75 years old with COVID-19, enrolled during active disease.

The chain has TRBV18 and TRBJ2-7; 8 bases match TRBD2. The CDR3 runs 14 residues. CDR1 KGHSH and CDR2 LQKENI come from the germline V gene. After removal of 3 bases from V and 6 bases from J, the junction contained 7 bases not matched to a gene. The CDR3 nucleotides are TGTGCCAGCTCACCCGATAGGCTAGCGGGCGAGCAGTACGTC. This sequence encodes CASSPDRLAGEQYV.

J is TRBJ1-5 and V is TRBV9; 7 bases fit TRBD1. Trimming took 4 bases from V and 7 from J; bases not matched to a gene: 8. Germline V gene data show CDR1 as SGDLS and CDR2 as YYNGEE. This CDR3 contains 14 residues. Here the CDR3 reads CASSPRDSRQPQHF. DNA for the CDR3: TGTGCCAGCAGCCCTAGGGACAGCCGCCAGCCCCAGCATTTT.

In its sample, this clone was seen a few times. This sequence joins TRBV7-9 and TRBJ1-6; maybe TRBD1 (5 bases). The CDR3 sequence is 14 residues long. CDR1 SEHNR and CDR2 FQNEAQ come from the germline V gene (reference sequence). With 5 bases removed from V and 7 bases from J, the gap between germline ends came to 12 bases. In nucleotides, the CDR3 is TGTGCCAGCAGCACGAACGGGGGGAATTCACCCCTCCACTTT. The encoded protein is CASSTNGGNSPLHF.

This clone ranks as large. Here the CDR3 DNA reads TGTGCCATCAGTGCCAACATGGGAGGGGTTACCACCGGGGAGCTGTTTTTT. Protein: CAISANMGGVTTGELFF. This chain uses TRBV10-3 with TRBJ2-2, with 7 bases lining up with TRBD2. Trimming took 4 bases from V and 4 from J; bases not matched to a gene: 12. Germline V gene lookup returns CDR1 ENHRY and CDR2 SYGVKD. The CDR3 has 17 residues.

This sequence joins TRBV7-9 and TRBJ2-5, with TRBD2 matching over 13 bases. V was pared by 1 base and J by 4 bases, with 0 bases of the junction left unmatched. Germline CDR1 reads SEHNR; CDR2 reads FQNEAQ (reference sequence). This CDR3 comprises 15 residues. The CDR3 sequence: CASSLGLAGGETQYF. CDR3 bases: TGTGCCAGCAGCTTAGGACTAGCGGGAGGAGAGACCCAGTACTTC.

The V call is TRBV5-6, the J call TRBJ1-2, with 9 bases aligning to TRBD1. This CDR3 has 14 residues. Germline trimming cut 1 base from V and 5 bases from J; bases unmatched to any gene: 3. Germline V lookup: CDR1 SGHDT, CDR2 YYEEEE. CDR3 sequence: CASSLPGTGYGYTF. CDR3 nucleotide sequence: TGTGCCAGCAGCTTGCCAGGGACAGGGTATGGCTACACCTTC.

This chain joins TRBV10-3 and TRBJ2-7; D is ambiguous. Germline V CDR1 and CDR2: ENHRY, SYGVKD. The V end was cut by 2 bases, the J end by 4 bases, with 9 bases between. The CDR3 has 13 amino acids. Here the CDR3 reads CAISERNWYEQYV. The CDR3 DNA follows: TGTGCCATCAGTGAGCGAAACTGGTACGAGCAGTACGTC.

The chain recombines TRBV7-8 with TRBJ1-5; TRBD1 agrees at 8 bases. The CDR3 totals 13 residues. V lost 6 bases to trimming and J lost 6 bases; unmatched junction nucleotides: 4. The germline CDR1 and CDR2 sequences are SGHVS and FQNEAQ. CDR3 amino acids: CASRGRGLQPQHF. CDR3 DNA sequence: TGTGCCAGCAGGGGCAGGGGGCTTCAGCCCCAGCATTTT. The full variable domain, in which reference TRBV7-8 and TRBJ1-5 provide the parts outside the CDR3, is GAGVSQSPRYKVAKRGQDVALRCDPISGHVSLFWYQQALGQGPEFLTYFQNEAQLDKSGLPSDRFFAERPEGSVSTLKIQRTQQEDSAVYLCASRGRGLQPQHFGDGTRLSIL.

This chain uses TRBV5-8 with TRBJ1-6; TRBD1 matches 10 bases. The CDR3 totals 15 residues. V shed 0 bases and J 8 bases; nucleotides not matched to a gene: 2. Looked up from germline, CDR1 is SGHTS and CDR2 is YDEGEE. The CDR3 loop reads CASSLAGTGDSPLHF. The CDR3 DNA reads TGTGCCAGCAGCTTGGCCGGGACAGGGGATTCACCCCTCCACTTT. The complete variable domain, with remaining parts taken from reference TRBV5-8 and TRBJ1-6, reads EAGVTQSPTHLIKTRGQQATLRCSPISGHTSVYWYQQALGLGLQFLLWYDEGEERNRGNFPPRFSGRQFPNYSSELNVNALELEDSALYLCASSLAGTGDSPLHFGNGTRLTVT.

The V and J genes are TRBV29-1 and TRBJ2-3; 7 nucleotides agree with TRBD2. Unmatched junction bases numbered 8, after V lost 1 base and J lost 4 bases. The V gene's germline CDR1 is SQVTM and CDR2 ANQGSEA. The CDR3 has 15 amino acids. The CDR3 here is CSVEGVPGGPDTQYF. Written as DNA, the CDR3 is TGCAGCGTTGAAGGGGTCCCGGGAGGTCCAGATACGCAGTATTTT.

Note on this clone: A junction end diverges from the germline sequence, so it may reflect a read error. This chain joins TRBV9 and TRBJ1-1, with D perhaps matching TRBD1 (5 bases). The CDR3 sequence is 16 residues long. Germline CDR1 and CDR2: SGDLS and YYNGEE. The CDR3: CVSSVALGAENTEAFF. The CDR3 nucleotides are TGTGTCAGCAGCGTAGCCCTAGGGGCGGAAAACACTGAAGCTTTCTTT.

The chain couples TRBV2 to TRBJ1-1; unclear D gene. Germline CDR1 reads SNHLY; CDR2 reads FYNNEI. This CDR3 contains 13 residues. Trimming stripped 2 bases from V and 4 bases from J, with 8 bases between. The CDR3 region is CASSERWSTEAFF. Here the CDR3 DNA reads TGTGCCAGCAGTGAACGGTGGAGCACTGAAGCTTTCTTT.

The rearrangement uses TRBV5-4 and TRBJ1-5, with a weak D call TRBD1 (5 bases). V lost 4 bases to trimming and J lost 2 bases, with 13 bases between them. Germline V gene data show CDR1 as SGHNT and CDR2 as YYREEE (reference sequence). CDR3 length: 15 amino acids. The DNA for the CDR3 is TGTGCCAGCAGCGTCCAGGGAATGGGCAATCAGCCCCAGCATTTT. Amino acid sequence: CASSVQGMGNQPQHF.

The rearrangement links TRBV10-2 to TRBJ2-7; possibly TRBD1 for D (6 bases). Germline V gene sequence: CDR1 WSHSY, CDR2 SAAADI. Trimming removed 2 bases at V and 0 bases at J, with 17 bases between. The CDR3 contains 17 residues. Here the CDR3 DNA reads TGCGCCAGCAGTGAGCCCTACCGACAGGTATACTCCTACGAGCAGTACTTC. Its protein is CASSEPYRQVYSYEQYF.

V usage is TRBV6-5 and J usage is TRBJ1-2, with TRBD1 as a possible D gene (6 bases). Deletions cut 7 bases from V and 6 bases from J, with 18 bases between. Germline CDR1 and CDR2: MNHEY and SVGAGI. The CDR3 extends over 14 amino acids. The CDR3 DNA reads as TGTGCCAGCACCTTATCAGGGGATTCGGATGGCTACACCTTC. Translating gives CASTLSGDSDGYTF.